A single sample is the source of the 12 T cell receptor beta chains below, sequenced in a study of shared clonotypes between healthy human individuals. Profiled with immunoSEQ multiplex PCR; TCRdb holds only in-frame clones, not every one. Among 780,000 or so clones listed, about two thirds were seen once. The sample was memory CD4+ T cells sorted from blood. As to subset: CD45RA-negative fraction. The receptors were sampled from a woman in her twenties or thirties in good health.

This clone was detected ten times or more. The rearrangement joins TRBV18 to TRBJ1-3, with a possible D match to TRBD1 (5 bases). The V end lost 2 bases, the J end lost 0 bases, and 11 bases lay between the germline ends. CDR1 and CDR2 from the germline V gene are KGHSH and LQKENI. The CDR3 loop spans 16 amino acids. The CDR3 is CASSPIGHGSGNTIYF. CDR3 coding DNA: TGTGCCAGCTCACCAATCGGACATGGCTCTGGAAACACCATATATTTT. Combining the CDR3 with reference TRBV18 and TRBJ1-3 gives the whole variable domain NAGVMQNPRHLVRRRGQEARLRCSPMKGHSHVYWYRQLPEEGLKFMVYLQKENIIDESGMPKERFSAEFPKEGPSILRIQQVVRGDSAAYFCASSPIGHGSGNTIYFGEGSWLTVV.

This chain joins TRBV5-1 and TRBJ1-1, with a possible D match to TRBD1 (6 bases). CDR3 length equals 15 residues. V gave up 1 base and J gave up 0 bases, with 10 bases separating them. Germline V lookup: CDR1 SGHRS, CDR2 YFSETQ. CDR3 bases: TGCGCCAGCAGCTTGTTCGGGGACATGAACACTGAAGCTTTCTTT. Amino acid sequence: CASSLFGDMNTEAFF.

The chain uses TRBV28 and TRBJ1-1; D perhaps matches TRBD1 (5 bases). V gave up 6 bases and J gave up 4 bases, with 18 bases separating them. Germline CDR1 is MDHEN and CDR2 is SYDVKM. The CDR3 covers 15 residues. The CDR3 nucleotides read TGTGCCAGCAGCAAACCAGGGAGGGGTGCCACTGAAGCTTTCTTT. This gives the protein CASSKPGRGATEAFF.

V usage is TRBV15 and J usage is TRBJ1-2, with 12 bases that match TRBD1. This CDR3 comprises 16 residues. Germline values: CDR1 LNHNV, CDR2 YYDKDF (reference sequence). After removal of 3 bases from V and 8 bases from J, the junction contained 10 bases not matched to a gene. The CDR3 reads CATSRGQGATEGGYTF. CDR3 nucleotides: TGTGCCACCAGCAGGGGACAGGGGGCCACCGAGGGAGGCTACACCTTC.

The chain recombines TRBV28 with TRBJ1-3, with 10 bases fitting TRBD1. Trimming at V came to 9 bases and at J to 6 bases, leaving 8 bases not matched to a gene. The CDR3 sequence is 14 residues long. Per germline, CDR1 MDHEN and CDR2 SYDVKM. The DNA for the CDR3 is TGTGCCAGTGTGACAGGGGGCGCTGAAAACACCATATATTTT. This gives the protein CASVTGGAENTIYF.

The chain has TRBV13 and TRBJ2-5, with D perhaps TRBD2 (6 bases). The length of the CDR3 is 16 residues. V lost 2 bases, J lost 4 bases, and 17 bases lay in between. In germline, CDR1 is PRHDT, CDR2 FYEKMQ (reference sequence). CDR3 nucleotide sequence: TGTGCCAGCAGCTTATTTCCGCTTCGGGGGTTAGAGACCCAGTACTTC. It specifies CASSLFPLRGLETQYF.

V gene TRBV2 combines with J gene TRBJ2-3, with 10 bases lining up with TRBD2. V was pared by 7 bases and J by 5 bases, with 18 bases of the junction left unmatched. Germline assignment: CDR1 SNHLY and CDR2 FYNNEI. The CDR3 has 18 residues. The CDR3 loop is CASMDLAGVVVLRDTQYF. The CDR3 coding sequence is TGTGCCAGCATGGATCTAGCGGGAGTAGTGGTTTTAAGAGATACGCAGTATTTT. The complete variable domain, with remaining parts taken from reference TRBV2 and TRBJ2-3, reads EPEVTQTPSHQVTQMGQEVILRCVPISNHLYFYWYRQILGQKVEFLVSFYNNEISEKSEIFDDQFSVERPDGSNFTLKIRSTKLEDSAMYFCASMDLAGVVVLRDTQYFGPGTRLTVL.

This clone was seen only once. V usage is TRBV7-6 and J usage is TRBJ2-1; 7 bases are shared with TRBD2. The CDR3 has 15 amino acids. Germline values: CDR1 SGHVS, CDR2 FNYEAQ. V lost 5 bases to trimming and J lost 6 bases; unmatched junction nucleotides: 10. The CDR3 is CASSPGPGGGNEQFF. CDR3 DNA: TGTGCCAGCAGCCCAGGACCCGGCGGGGGCAATGAGCAGTTCTTC.

The chain is built from TRBV29-1 and TRBJ2-3; a possible D gene is TRBD2 (7 bases). The CDR3 spans 14 residues. CDR1 is SQVTM and CDR2 is ANQGSEA in the germline V gene. V lost 7 bases, J lost 6 bases, and 20 bases lay in between. The CDR3 region is CSGGGLPSVDTQYF. CDR3 coding DNA: TGCAGCGGGGGGGGGCTACCTTCGGTGGATACGCAGTATTTT.

This chain joins TRBV7-6 and TRBJ2-2, with 7 nucleotides matching TRBD2. With V trimmed by 3 bases and J by 1 base, 2 bases remained unmatched. CDR3 length equals 15 residues. Germline V gene data show CDR1 as SGHVS and CDR2 as FNYEAQ. CDR3 sequence reads: CASSFSGGNTGELFF. The CDR3 DNA follows: TGTGCCAGCAGCTTTTCGGGAGGGAACACCGGGGAGCTGTTTTTT. The full variable domain, its missing parts supplied by reference TRBV7-6 and TRBJ2-2, is GAGVSQSPRYKVTKRGQDVALRCDPISGHVSLYWYRQALGQGPEFLTYFNYEAQQDKSGLPNDRFSAERPEGSISTLTIQRTEQRDSAMYRCASSFSGGNTGELFFGEGSRLTVL.

This chain links TRBV6-5 with TRBJ1-1; D might be TRBD1 (5 bases). The CDR3 is made up of 15 amino acids. The V end was cut by 2 bases, the J end by 2 bases, with 12 bases between. CDR1 MNHEY and CDR2 SVGAGI come from the germline V gene. The CDR3 loop reads CASSYPGRVNTEAFF. Written as DNA, the CDR3 is TGTGCCAGCAGTTACCCAGGGAGAGTAAACACTGAAGCTTTCTTT.

As DNA, the CDR3 is TGTGCCAGTAGTTTCCGACACCAGAATCAGCCCCAGCATTTT. This sequence encodes CASSFRHQNQPQHF. V gene TRBV19 combines with J gene TRBJ1-5; D ambiguous. The V and J ends lost 5 bases and 4 bases respectively, with 12 bases between them. Germline lookup yields CDR1 LNHDA and CDR2 SQIVND (reference sequence). This CDR3 contains 14 residues.